This T cell receptor (beta chain) is drawn from a study of response to subunit inactivated influenza vaccine. Study-level results: T cells newly recruited by each seasonal influenza vaccination are few, the authors suggested.

TCRdb recomputed calls from the RT-PCR reads with MiXCR, one row per CDR3 protein. The top ten clones hold roughly 3% of a sample with some 520,000 distinct CDR3 sequences, 15% to 20% of them seen once. This clonotype was seen ten or more times. Its antigen is undetermined. Germline CDR1 KGHDR, CDR2 SFDVKD. Between the trimmed V and J ends, which lost 8 bases and 8 bases, there was a span of 15 bases. The CDR3 has 13 amino acids. The sample in question was CD4+ T cells sorted from PBMCs, obtained approximately 25 months after vaccination. The chain combines TRBV24-1 with TRBJ2-1; weak D call: TRBD1 (6 bases). This TCR was sampled from a man aged 50 to 75 who received an inactivated influenza vaccine. Here the CDR3 DNA reads TGTGCCACCAACCCGAGTGGGGGCGATGAGCAGTTCTTC. Its translation: CATNPSGGDEQFF.